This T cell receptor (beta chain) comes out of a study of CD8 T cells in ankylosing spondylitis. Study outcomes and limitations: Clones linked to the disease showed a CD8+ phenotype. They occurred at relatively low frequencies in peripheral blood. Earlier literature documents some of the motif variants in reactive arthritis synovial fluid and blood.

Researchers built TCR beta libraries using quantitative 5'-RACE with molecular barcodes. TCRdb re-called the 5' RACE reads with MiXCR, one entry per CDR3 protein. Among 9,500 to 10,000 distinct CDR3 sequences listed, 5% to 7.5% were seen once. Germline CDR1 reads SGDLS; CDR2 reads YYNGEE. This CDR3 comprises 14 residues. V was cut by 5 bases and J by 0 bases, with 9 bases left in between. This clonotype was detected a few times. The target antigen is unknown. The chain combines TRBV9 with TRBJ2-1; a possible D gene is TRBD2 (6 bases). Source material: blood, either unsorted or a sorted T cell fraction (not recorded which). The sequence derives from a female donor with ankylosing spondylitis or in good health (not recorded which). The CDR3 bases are TGTGCCAGCAGTGACGGGGGCTCCTACAATGAGCAGTTCTTC. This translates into CASSDGGSYNEQFF.